This T cell receptor (beta chain) stems from a study of blood T cell repertoires in COVID-19. In the study overall: From the United States, Italy and Spain came samples of acute and convalescent COVID-19.

This clone was detected once. In the original processing: Counts of nucleated cells, estimated from reference gene primer amplification, were obtained. Clones were sequenced by immunoSEQ multiplex PCR, and TCRdb holds only the in-frame ones, with some missing. V and J calls plus clone size are reproduced from that table; the DNA served to infer D and trimming. The sample holds fewer than 250,000 clones, 65% to 85% seen once. J gave up 2 bases and V 6 bases, and 9 bases lay outside the gene matches. Germline CDR1 is WSHSY and CDR2 is SAAADI. The CDR3 extends over 17 amino acids. This TCR came from a man between 50 and 59 years old with active or convalescent COVID-19. This chain joins TRBV10-2 and TRBJ1-3, with 11 bases identical to TRBD1. The material sequenced was peripheral blood. CDR3 residues: CASSGTGGLGAGNTIYF. In DNA, the CDR3 is TGCGCCAGCAGCGGGACAGGGGGTCTCGGAGCTGGAAACACCATATATTTT.